This TCR beta chain was recorded in a study of blood T cell repertoires in COVID-19. Generated by immunoSEQ multiplex PCR, the TCRdb table keeps only in-frame clones and is missing some. The sample yields approximately 86,000 clones, around four fifths seen once. There are 13 residues in the CDR3. Germline V gene data show CDR1 as SEHNR and CDR2 as FQNEAQ (reference sequence). V was cut by 0 bases and J by 4 bases, with 5 bases left in between. The sample comprised peripheral blood. The receptor's source is a man between 45 and 60 years old with acute or convalescent COVID-19. The chain has TRBV7-9 and TRBJ2-3; D not resolved. CDR3 in amino acids: CASSLAYSDTQYF. The CDR3 DNA reads as TGTGCCAGCAGCTTAGCGTACTCAGATACGCAGTATTTT.